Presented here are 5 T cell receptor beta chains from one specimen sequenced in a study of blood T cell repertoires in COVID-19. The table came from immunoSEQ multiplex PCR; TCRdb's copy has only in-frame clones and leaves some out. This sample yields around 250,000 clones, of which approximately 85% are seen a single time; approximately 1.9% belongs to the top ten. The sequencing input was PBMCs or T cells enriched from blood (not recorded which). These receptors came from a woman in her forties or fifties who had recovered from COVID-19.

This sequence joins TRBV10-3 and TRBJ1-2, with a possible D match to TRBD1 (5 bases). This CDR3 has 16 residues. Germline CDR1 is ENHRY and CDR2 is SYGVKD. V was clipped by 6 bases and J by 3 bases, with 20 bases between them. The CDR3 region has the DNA TGTGCCATCAGAAACGGGGGAAAGGACCCCCACTATGGCTACACCTTC. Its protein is CAIRNGGKDPHYGYTF.

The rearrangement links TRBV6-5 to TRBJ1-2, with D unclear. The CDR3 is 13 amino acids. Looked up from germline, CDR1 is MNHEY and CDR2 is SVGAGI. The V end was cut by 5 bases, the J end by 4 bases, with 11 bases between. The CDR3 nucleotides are TGTGCCAGCAGTCCCATCTCCGGCTATGGCTACACCTTC. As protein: CASSPISGYGYTF.

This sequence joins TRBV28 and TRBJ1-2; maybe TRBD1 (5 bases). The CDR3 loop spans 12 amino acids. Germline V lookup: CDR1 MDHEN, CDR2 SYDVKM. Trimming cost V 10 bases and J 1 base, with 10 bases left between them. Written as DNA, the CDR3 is TGTGCCATCCCGACAGATAACTATGGCTACACCTTC. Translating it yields CAIPTDNYGYTF.

CDR3 loop: CASSLSAGRGEQFF. The CDR3 coding sequence is TGCGCCAGCAGCTTGAGCGCGGGAAGGGGTGAGCAGTTCTTC. The chain employs TRBV5-1 and TRBJ2-1; maybe TRBD2 (6 bases). CDR1 and CDR2 from the germline V gene are SGHRS and YFSETQ. V lost 1 base to trimming and J lost 9 bases, with 14 bases between them. This CDR3 spans 14 amino acids.

The CDR3 bases are TGTGCCAGCAGTTGGCTCTCCGTTGCAACTAATGAAAAACTGTTTTTT. It is translated as CASSWLSVATNEKLFF. The chain combines TRBV28 with TRBJ1-4; D not certain. The CDR3 has 16 residues. V was cut by 4 bases and J by 0 bases, with 12 bases left in between. The V gene's germline CDR1 is MDHEN and CDR2 SYDVKM.